The 28 T cell receptor beta chains presented below share a single source sample, sequenced in a study of cytomegalovirus exposure and HLA in healthy donors. The PCR had 60 Vbeta and 13 Jbeta primers. Generated by immunoSEQ multiplex PCR, the TCRdb table keeps only in-frame clones and is missing some. Found here are some 120,000 clones; the top ten clones hold 3.6%. The sequenced material came from PBMCs. All receptors derive from a man aged 18 to 35 in good health and CMV-seronegative.

This sequence joins TRBV5-1 and TRBJ1-1; TRBD1 might be the D (6 bases). Germline CDR1 SGHRS, CDR2 YFSETQ. Between the trimmed V and J ends, which lost 2 bases and 0 bases, there was a span of 8 bases. This CDR3 spans 14 amino acids. CDR3: CASSFSGVNTEAFF. The CDR3 nucleotides are TGCGCCAGCAGCTTTTCAGGGGTGAACACTGAAGCTTTCTTT.

The CDR3 DNA follows: TGTGCCAGCAGCGGGGGACGCTTCTACGAGCAGTACTTC. Its translation is CASSGGRFYEQYF. The chain employs TRBV2 and TRBJ2-5; a weak D match, TRBD2 (6 bases). The last part of the DNA fits TRBJ2-7 better; the J call may be wrong. CDR1 and CDR2 from the germline V gene are SNHLY and FYNNEI. The length of the CDR3 is 13 residues.

With regard to this clone: In the same sample, other DNA sequences code for this CDR3. The chain couples TRBV28 to TRBJ1-5; 8 positions agree with TRBD1. V shed 4 bases and J 6 bases; nucleotides not matched to a gene: 8. There are 15 residues in the CDR3. Germline V gene data show CDR1 as MDHEN and CDR2 as SYDVKM. The CDR3, as DNA: TGTGCCAGCAGTTCCCCGGGTACAGGGGGTCAGCCCCAGCATTTT. Translated: CASSSPGTGGQPQHF.

The rearrangement joins TRBV7-6 to TRBJ2-1; TRBD2 matches 12 bases. With 4 bases clipped from V and 8 bases from J, the junction kept 6 bases outside the gene matches. The CDR3 totals 15 residues. Germline-derived CDR1 and CDR2 are SGHVS and FNYEAQ. CDR3 in amino acids: CASSSPTSGSDEQFF. CDR3 sequence (DNA): TGTGCCAGCAGCTCACCGACTAGCGGGAGCGATGAGCAGTTCTTC.

V usage is TRBV20-1 and J usage is TRBJ2-7, with D uncertain. CDR3 size: 11 residues. V gave up 5 bases and J gave up 0 bases, with 5 bases separating them. Germline loops: CDR1 DFQATT, CDR2 SNEGSKA (reference sequence). The CDR3 loop is CSAPLSYEQYF. DNA of the CDR3: TGCAGTGCTCCCCTCTCCTACGAGCAGTACTTC.

The chain links TRBV7-9 to TRBJ2-3; D unresolved. Germline loops: CDR1 SEHNR, CDR2 FQNEAQ (reference sequence). The CDR3 has 12 amino acids. The V gene lost 3 bases and the J gene lost 1 base, with 2 bases spanning the gap. This CDR3 reads CASSFGTDTQYF. The CDR3, as DNA: TGTGCCAGCAGCTTCGGCACAGATACGCAGTATTTT.

The CDR3 nucleotides read TGTGCCAGTAGTGTACTACAGGGGGCAAGCTCTGGGGCCAACGTCCTGACTTTC. Amino acid sequence: CASSVLQGASSGANVLTF. This chain uses TRBV19 with TRBJ2-6; 9 bases map to TRBD1. The V segment lost 5 bases and the J segment 0 bases; nucleotides outside the gene matches: 8. The CDR3 totals 18 residues. Germline values: CDR1 LNHDA, CDR2 SQIVND (reference sequence).

The chain joins TRBV28 to TRBJ1-5; 8 positions match TRBD1. Germline loops: CDR1 MDHEN, CDR2 SYDVKM. The CDR3 length is 14 residues. J was trimmed by 5 bases and V by 3 bases; bases with no gene match: 3. The CDR3 DNA follows: TGTGCCAGCAGTTTGACAGGGGTAGATCAGCCCCAGCATTTT. Protein: CASSLTGVDQPQHF.

The rearrangement uses TRBV5-1 and TRBJ2-2; TRBD2 is a possible D gene (5 bases). The CDR3 length is 15 residues. V lost 4 bases to trimming and J lost 4 bases, with 14 bases between them. Germline lookup yields CDR1 SGHRS and CDR2 YFSETQ. The CDR3, as DNA: TGCGCCAGCAGCCAGCAAACTAGAACCACCGGGGAGCTGTTTTTT. Protein: CASSQQTRTTGELFF.

The chain carries TRBV9 and TRBJ2-1; TRBD1 matches 10 bases. J lost 4 bases, V lost 5 bases, and 3 bases had no gene match. Germline CDR1 reads SGDLS; CDR2 reads YYNGEE. This CDR3 region has 14 residues. CDR3 sequence reads: CASSSGQGYNEQFF. Written as DNA, the CDR3 is TGTGCCAGCAGTTCGGGACAGGGGTACAATGAGCAGTTCTTC.

The DNA of the CDR3 is TGTGCCAGCTCACTCGTCCAGGGGGCAGGGACTGAAGCTTTCTTT. It specifies CASSLVQGAGTEAFF. V and J are TRBV18 and TRBJ1-1; 8 bases are a match to TRBD1. Trimming cost V 4 bases and J 5 bases; bases outside gene matches: 9. The germline CDR1 and CDR2 sequences are KGHSH and LQKENI. The CDR3 totals 15 residues. The full variable domain, in which reference TRBV18 and TRBJ1-1 provide the parts outside the CDR3, is NAGVMQNPRHLVRRRGQEARLRCSPMKGHSHVYWYRQLPEEGLKFMVYLQKENIIDESGMPKERFSAEFPKEGPSILRIQQVVRGDSAAYFCASSLVQGAGTEAFFGQGTRLTVV.

The V gene is TRBV2, the J gene TRBJ2-7; no clear D gene. V gave up 1 base and J gave up 0 bases, with 7 bases separating them. From germline, CDR1 is SNHLY and CDR2 FYNNEI. This CDR3 contains 14 residues. CDR3 DNA: TGTGCCAGCAGTGAAGAGAGCACCTCCTACGAGCAGTACTTC. Translation gives CASSEESTSYEQYF.

This rearrangement joins TRBV18 to TRBJ2-5, with D perhaps matching TRBD1 (5 bases). This CDR3 has 14 amino acids. Germline V gene sequence: CDR1 KGHSH, CDR2 LQKENI. V lost 6 bases and J lost 5, with 16 bases in between. Here the CDR3 reads CASSPERGRETQYF. The CDR3 DNA sequence: TGTGCCAGCTCCCCGGAAAGGGGCCGGGAGACCCAGTACTTC.

The chain has TRBV6-5 and TRBJ2-5; 7 bases match TRBD2. Germline CDR1 MNHEY, CDR2 SVGAGI. Trimming cost V 5 bases and J 1 base; bases outside gene matches: 4. The CDR3 covers 14 residues. The CDR3, as DNA: TGTGCCAGCAGTGAGCTAGCGGCCCAAGAGACCCAGTACTTC. It encodes CASSELAAQETQYF.

In DNA form, the CDR3 reads TGTGCCAGCGGGGGGACAGGATATCAGCCCCAGCATTTT. Its translation: CASGGTGYQPQHF. The chain has TRBV6-1 and TRBJ1-5, with 8 bases identical to TRBD1. CDR3 size: 13 residues. J gave up 5 bases and V 8 bases, and 5 bases lay outside the gene matches. From germline, CDR1 is MNHNS and CDR2 SASEGT.

J is TRBJ1-3 and V is TRBV10-2; possibly TRBD1 for D (5 bases). The CDR3 contains 14 residues. CDR1 is WSHSY, CDR2 SAAADI, per germline. Trimming took 6 bases from V and 4 from J, leaving 13 bases between them. The CDR3 coding sequence is TGCGCCAGCAGGGGACTGAACAGCGGAAACACCATATATTTT. It specifies CASRGLNSGNTIYF.

The rearrangement joins TRBV5-1 to TRBJ2-3, with D maybe TRBD2 (5 bases). CDR3 length: 12 amino acids. CDR1 SGHRS and CDR2 YFSETQ come from the germline V gene. V was pared by 4 bases and J by 5 bases, with 8 bases between. Written as DNA, the CDR3 is TGCGCCAGCAGCCGGGCGGGAGATACGCAGTATTTT. Residues: CASSRAGDTQYF.

J is TRBJ2-2 and V is TRBV11-2; 7 bases are shared with TRBD1. The CDR3 length is 15 residues. Germline V CDR1 and CDR2: SGHAT, FQNNGV. Trimming took 4 bases from V and 6 from J; bases not matched to a gene: 8. CDR3 residues: CASSSNRGVAGELFF. The DNA for the CDR3 is TGTGCCAGCAGCTCCAACAGGGGAGTCGCCGGGGAGCTGTTTTTT.

The genes are TRBV5-1 and TRBJ2-1, with D unresolved. V was pared by 8 bases and J by 5 bases, with 8 bases between. The germline V gene encodes CDR1 SGHRS and CDR2 YFSETQ. The CDR3 is made up of 11 amino acids. DNA for the CDR3: TGCGCCAGTCAACTAAACAATGAGCAGTTCTTC. Protein sequence: CASQLNNEQFF.

The genes are TRBV12-5 and TRBJ1-1; tentative D call: TRBD1 (6 bases). Germline V CDR1 and CDR2: LGHNT, FRNRAP. V was cut by 6 bases and J by 1 base, with 12 bases left in between. This CDR3 has 14 residues. The CDR3 region has the DNA TGTGCTAGTGGCACAGGGCTCGGGAACACTGAAGCTTTCTTT. As protein: CASGTGLGNTEAFF.

The chain carries TRBV4-1 and TRBJ2-6; perhaps TRBD2 as D (5 bases). This CDR3 comprises 17 residues. Trimming removed 5 bases from V and 0 bases from J, with 14 bases in between. Germline CDR1 reads MGHRA; CDR2 reads YSYEKL. The CDR3 here is CASSYPKGDSGANVLTF. Here the CDR3 DNA reads TGCGCCAGCAGCTATCCCAAGGGAGACTCTGGGGCCAACGTCCTGACTTTC.

This chain links TRBV7-2 with TRBJ1-2; TRBD1 agrees at 10 bases. In germline, CDR1 is SGHTA, CDR2 FQGNSA. This CDR3 contains 15 residues. Trimming removed 4 bases from V and 2 bases from J; junction bases left unmatched: 4. CDR3 sequence: CASSWGTGANYGYTF. The CDR3 coding sequence is TGTGCCAGCAGCTGGGGGACAGGGGCGAACTATGGCTACACCTTC.

J is TRBJ1-3 and V is TRBV30; D unclear. There are 14 residues in the CDR3. V lost 3 bases to trimming and J lost 4 bases, with 13 bases between them. Germline CDR1 is GTSNPN and CDR2 is SVGIG (reference sequence). The DNA of the CDR3 is TGTGCCTGGAGGGGAAGGGAGGCGGGAAACACCATATATTTT. Amino acid sequence: CAWRGREAGNTIYF.

The rearrangement uses TRBV30 and TRBJ1-6; 7 positions agree with TRBD1. The length of the CDR3 is 12 residues. Looked up from germline, CDR1 is GTSNPN and CDR2 is SVGIG (reference sequence). The V and J ends lost 5 bases and 9 bases, in that order; junction bases with no gene match: 4. CDR3 region: CAWSRQGSPLHF. The CDR3 region has the DNA TGTGCCTGGTCAAGACAGGGTTCACCCCTCCACTTT.

The genes are TRBV28 and TRBJ2-7; TRBD2 might be the D (6 bases). CDR3 length: 13 residues. The V and J ends lost 8 bases and 0 bases respectively, with 11 bases between them. Germline loops: CDR1 MDHEN, CDR2 SYDVKM. The CDR3 coding sequence is TGTGCCAGCGGGTTTAGCGGCTCCTACGAGCAGTACTTC. Protein sequence: CASGFSGSYEQYF.

The J gene is TRBJ2-2, the V gene TRBV2; possibly TRBD2 for D (5 bases). The CDR3 extends over 14 amino acids. V was clipped by 3 bases and J by 6 bases, with 11 bases between them. Germline CDR1 reads SNHLY; CDR2 reads FYNNEI. CDR3 residues: CASSEKARAGELFF. CDR3 nucleotides: TGTGCCAGCAGTGAGAAGGCGAGGGCCGGGGAGCTGTTTTTT.

This chain joins TRBV6-1 and TRBJ1-5, with a possible D match to TRBD1 (6 bases). CDR3 length: 15 residues. V was cut by 3 bases and J by 0 bases, with 9 bases left in between. Germline V CDR1 and CDR2: MNHNS, SASEGT. The CDR3 DNA is TGTGCCAGCAGTGACGGGACACTTAGCAATCAGCCCCAGCATTTT. Residues: CASSDGTLSNQPQHF.

The chain joins TRBV18 to TRBJ2-3; D might be TRBD2 (6 bases). In germline, CDR1 is KGHSH, CDR2 LQKENI. The CDR3 totals 17 residues. The V and J ends lost 6 bases and 2 bases respectively, with 21 bases between them. In DNA form, the CDR3 reads TGTGCCAGCTCCCCCTCCGGAGGGGTAAGCTACACAGATACGCAGTATTTT. Its translation is CASSPSGGVSYTDTQYF. The complete variable domain, with remaining parts taken from reference TRBV18 and TRBJ2-3, reads NAGVMQNPRHLVRRRGQEARLRCSPMKGHSHVYWYRQLPEEGLKFMVYLQKENIIDESGMPKERFSAEFPKEGPSILRIQQVVRGDSAAYFCASSPSGGVSYTDTQYFGPGTRLTVL.